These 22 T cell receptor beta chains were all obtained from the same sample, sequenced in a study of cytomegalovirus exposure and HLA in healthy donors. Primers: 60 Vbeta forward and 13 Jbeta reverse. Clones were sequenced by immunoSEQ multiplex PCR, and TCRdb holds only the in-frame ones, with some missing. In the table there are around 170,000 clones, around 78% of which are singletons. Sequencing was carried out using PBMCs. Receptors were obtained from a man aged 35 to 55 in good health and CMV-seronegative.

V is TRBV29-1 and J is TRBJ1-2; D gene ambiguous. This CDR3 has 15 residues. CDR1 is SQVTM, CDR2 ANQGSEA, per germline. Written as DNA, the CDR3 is TGCAGTGCCCAATCTCGACATCGAGACCTCTATGGCTACACCTTC. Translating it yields CSAQSRHRDLYGYTF.

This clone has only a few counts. The DNA for the CDR3 is TGTGCCAGCAGCTTTCATACCGGGGGGGCGAGGAATCAGCCCCAGCATTTT. Protein sequence: CASSFHTGGARNQPQHF. The chain joins TRBV7-9 to TRBJ1-5; possible D gene TRBD1, 6 bases. Germline values: CDR1 SEHNR, CDR2 FQNEAQ (reference sequence). V was clipped by 3 bases and J by 4 bases, with 19 bases between them. The CDR3 length is 17 residues.

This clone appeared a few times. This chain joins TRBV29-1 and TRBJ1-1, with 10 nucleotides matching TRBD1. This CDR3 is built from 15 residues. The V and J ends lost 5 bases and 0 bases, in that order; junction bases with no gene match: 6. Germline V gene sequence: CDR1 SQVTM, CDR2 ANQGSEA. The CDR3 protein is CSVNPGQGLNTEAFF. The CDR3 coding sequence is TGCAGCGTTAACCCGGGACAGGGGTTGAACACTGAAGCTTTCTTT.

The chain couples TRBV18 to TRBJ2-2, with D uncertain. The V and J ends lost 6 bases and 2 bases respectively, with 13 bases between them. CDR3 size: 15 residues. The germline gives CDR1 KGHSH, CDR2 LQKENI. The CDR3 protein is CASSLWAANTGELFF. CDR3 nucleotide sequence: TGTGCCAGCTCTCTTTGGGCAGCTAACACCGGGGAGCTGTTTTTT.

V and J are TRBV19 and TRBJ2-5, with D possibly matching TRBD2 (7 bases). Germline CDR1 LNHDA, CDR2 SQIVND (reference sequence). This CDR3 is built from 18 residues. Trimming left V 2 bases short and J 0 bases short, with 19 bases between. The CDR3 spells CASSIIRGEGGHQETQYF. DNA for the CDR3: TGTGCCAGTAGTATAATCCGGGGGGAGGGGGGCCACCAAGAGACCCAGTACTTC.

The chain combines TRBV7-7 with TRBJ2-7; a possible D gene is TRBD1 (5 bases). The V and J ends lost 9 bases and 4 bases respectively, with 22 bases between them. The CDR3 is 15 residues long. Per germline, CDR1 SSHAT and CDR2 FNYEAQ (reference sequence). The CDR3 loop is CASIFKQKTAYEQYF. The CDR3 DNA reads TGTGCCAGTATTTTCAAGCAGAAGACAGCATACGAGCAGTACTTC.

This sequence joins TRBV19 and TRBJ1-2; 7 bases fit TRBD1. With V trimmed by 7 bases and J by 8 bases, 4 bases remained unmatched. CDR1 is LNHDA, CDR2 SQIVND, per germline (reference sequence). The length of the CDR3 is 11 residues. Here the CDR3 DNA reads TGTGCCAGTAAAGACAGGGAAGGCTACACCTTC. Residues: CASKDREGYTF. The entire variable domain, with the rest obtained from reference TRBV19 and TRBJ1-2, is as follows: DGGITQSPKYLFRKEGQNVTLSCEQNLNHDAMYWYRQDPGQGLRLIYYSQIVNDFQKGDIAEGYSVSREKKESFPLTVTSAQKNPTAFYLCASKDREGYTFGSGTRLTVV.

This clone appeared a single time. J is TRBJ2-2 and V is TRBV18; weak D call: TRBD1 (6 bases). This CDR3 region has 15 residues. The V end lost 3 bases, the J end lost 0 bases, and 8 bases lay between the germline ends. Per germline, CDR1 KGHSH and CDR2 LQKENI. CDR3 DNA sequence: TGTGCCAGCTCACCCCGACAGGCGAACACCGGGGAGCTGTTTTTT. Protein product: CASSPRQANTGELFF.

CDR3 bases: TGTGCCAGCAGCCAAGGTCCAGGGACAGATACGCAGTATTTT. It is translated as CASSQGPGTDTQYF. The rearrangement uses TRBV14 and TRBJ2-3, with D possibly matching TRBD1 (5 bases). CDR3 length: 14 residues. V gave up 1 base and J gave up 3 bases, with 8 bases separating them. From germline, CDR1 is SGHDN and CDR2 FVKESK.

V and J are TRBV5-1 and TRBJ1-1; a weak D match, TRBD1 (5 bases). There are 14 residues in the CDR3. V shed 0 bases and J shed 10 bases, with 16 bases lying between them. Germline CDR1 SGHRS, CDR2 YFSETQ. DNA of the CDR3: TGCGCCAGCAGCTTGGCGGGACTACGAGACTTAGCTTTCTTT. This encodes CASSLAGLRDLAFF.

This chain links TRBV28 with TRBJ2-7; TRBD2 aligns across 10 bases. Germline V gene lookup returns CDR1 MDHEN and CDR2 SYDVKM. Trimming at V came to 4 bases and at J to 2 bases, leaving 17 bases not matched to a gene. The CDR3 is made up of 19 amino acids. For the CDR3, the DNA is TGTGCCAGCAGTTGCCCGCCTAGCGGGAGCTGTACGAAACCCTACGAGCAGTACTTC. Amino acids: CASSCPPSGSCTKPYEQYF.

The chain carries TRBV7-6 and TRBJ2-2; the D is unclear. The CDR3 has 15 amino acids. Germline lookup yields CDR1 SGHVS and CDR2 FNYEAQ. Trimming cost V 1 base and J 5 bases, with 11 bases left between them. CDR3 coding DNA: TGTGCCAGCAGCTTAGGGGCAGATTTTACCGGGGAGCTGTTTTTT. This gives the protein CASSLGADFTGELFF.

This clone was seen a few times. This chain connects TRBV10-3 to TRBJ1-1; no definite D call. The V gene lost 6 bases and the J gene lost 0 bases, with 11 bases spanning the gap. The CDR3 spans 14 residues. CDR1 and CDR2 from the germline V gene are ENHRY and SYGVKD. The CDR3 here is CAISAELMNTEAFF. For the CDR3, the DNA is TGTGCCATCAGCGCGGAGCTCATGAACACTGAAGCTTTCTTT.

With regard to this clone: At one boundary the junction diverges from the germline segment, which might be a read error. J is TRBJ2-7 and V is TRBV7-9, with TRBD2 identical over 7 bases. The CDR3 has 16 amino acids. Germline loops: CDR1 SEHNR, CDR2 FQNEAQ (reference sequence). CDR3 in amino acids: CSSSLGVAGPSYEQYF. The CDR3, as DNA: TGTTCCAGCAGTCTCGGGGTAGCGGGTCCCTCCTACGAGCAGTACTTC.

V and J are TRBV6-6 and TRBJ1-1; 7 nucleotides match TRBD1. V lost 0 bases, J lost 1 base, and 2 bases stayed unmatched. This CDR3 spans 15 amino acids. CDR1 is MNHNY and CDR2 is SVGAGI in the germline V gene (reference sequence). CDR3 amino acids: CASSYSGTANTEAFF. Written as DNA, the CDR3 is TGTGCCAGCAGTTACTCGGGGACAGCGAACACTGAAGCTTTCTTT.

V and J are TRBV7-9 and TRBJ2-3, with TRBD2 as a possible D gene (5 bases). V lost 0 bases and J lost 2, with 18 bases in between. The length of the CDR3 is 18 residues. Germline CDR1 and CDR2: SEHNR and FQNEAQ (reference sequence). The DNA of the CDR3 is TGTGCCAGCAGCTTAGCGGATGCTAGCAGCTACCTCACAGATACGCAGTATTTT. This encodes CASSLADASSYLTDTQYF.

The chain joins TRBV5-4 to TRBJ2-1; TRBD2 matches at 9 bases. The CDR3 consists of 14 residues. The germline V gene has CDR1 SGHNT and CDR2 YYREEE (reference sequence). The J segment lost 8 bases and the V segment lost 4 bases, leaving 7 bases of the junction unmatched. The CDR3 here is CASSLGLAFDEQFF. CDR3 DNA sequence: TGTGCCAGCAGCCTTGGACTAGCGTTTGATGAGCAGTTCTTC. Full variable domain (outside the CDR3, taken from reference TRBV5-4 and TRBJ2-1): ETGVTQSPTHLIKTRGQQVTLRCSSQSGHNTVSWYQQALGQGPQFIFQYYREEENGRGNFPPRFSGLQFPNYSSELNVNALELDDSALYLCASSLGLAFDEQFFGPGTRLTVL.

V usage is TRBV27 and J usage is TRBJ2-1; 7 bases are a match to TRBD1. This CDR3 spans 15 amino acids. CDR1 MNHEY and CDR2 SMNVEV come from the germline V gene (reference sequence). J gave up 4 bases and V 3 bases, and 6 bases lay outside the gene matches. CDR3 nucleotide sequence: TGTGCCAGCAGTTTGGTTCCGGGACAGTACAATGAGCAGTTCTTC. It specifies CASSLVPGQYNEQFF.

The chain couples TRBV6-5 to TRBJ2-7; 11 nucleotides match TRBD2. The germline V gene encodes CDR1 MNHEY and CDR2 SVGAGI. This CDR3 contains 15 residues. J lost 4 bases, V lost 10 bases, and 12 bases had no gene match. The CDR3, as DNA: TGTGCCATCCAGGTCACTAGCGGGAGTTATTACGAGCAGTACTTC. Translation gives CAIQVTSGSYYEQYF.

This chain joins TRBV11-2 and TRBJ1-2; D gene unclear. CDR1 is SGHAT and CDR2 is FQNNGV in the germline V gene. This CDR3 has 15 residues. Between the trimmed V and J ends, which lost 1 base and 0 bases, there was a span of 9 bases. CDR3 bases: TGTGCCAGCAGCTTAGGTCCCAGGACTAACTATGGCTACACCTTC. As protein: CASSLGPRTNYGYTF.

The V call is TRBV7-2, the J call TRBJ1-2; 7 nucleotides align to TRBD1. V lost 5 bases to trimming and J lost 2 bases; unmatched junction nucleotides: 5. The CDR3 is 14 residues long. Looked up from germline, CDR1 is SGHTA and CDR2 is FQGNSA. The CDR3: CASSEGQKNYGYTF. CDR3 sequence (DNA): TGTGCCAGCAGCGAGGGACAGAAAAACTATGGCTACACCTTC.

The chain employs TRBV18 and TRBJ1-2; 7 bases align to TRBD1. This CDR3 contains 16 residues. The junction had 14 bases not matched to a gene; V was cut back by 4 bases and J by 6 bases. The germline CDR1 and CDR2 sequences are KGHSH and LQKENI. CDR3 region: CASSRGARQGVNGYTF. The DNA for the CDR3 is TGTGCCAGCTCACGCGGGGCCCGGCAGGGGGTAAATGGCTACACCTTC.